This T cell receptor (beta chain) was obtained from a study of neurological immune-mediated disorders. This CDR3 contains 15 residues. Germline values: CDR1 MNHEY, CDR2 SMNVEV (reference sequence). Trimming stripped 3 bases from V and 9 bases from J, with 18 bases between. Noted time point: technical triplicate 2. PBMCs stored at -80 C, numbering 2 million, were the origin of the unsorted libraries. 5'RACE with 10-nucleotide random UMIs generated the cDNA. TCRdb re-derived calls from the 5' RACE reads in MiXCR, one entry per CDR3 protein. The sample comprises about 59,000 distinct CDR3 sequences, 24% of which are singletons, and less than 6% rests with the top ten. This clonotype was picked up many times.

The material sequenced was PBMCs. The V and J genes are TRBV27 and TRBJ2-1; possibly TRBD2 for D (7 bases). The sequence was collected from a man in his fifties or sixties with HTLV-1-associated myelopathy (HAM/TSP). The CDR3 DNA reads TGTGCCAGCAGTTTCCAGCGGGACCTAGGGGGTGAGCAGTTCTTC. Protein product: CASSFQRDLGGEQFF.